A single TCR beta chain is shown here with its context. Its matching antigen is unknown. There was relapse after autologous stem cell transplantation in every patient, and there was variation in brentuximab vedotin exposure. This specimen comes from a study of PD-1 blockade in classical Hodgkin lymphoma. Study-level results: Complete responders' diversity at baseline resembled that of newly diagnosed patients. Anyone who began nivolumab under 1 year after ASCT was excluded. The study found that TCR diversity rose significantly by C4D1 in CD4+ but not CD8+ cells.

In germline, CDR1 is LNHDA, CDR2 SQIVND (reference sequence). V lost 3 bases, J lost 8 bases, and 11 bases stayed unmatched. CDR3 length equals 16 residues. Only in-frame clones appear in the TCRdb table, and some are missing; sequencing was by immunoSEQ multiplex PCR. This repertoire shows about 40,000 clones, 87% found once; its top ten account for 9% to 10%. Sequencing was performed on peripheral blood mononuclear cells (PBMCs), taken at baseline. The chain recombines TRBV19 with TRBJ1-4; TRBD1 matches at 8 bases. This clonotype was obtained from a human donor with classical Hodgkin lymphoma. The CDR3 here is CASSIRLGQGGEKLFF. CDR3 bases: TGTGCCAGTAGTATTCGATTAGGACAGGGAGGCGAAAAACTGTTTTTT.